These T cell receptor beta chains were read from a single sample in a study of OX40 agonist ivuxolimab in advanced cancers. The protocol was immunoSEQ multiplex PCR, while the TCRdb copy is restricted to in-frame clones and leaves out a portion. The sample lists around 61,000 clones; around 92% were seen once. Sequenced material: CD4+ or CD8+ T cells sorted from blood, taken in a trial of the OX40 agonist ivuxolimab. These receptors originate from an adult with an advanced solid tumor such as melanoma, head and neck, liver or kidney cancer. CDR3s include the opening cysteine and the closing phenylalanine or tryptophan. The D gene is left open where the match is weak. A row's size may be missing; if present it is once, few, many or a size class.

TRBJ2-3	TRBV5-1	-	-	CASSLVPDTQYF	TGCGCCAGCAGCTTGGTCCCAGATACGCAGTATTTT
TRBJ2-3	TRBV5-4	-	-	CASSITDTQYF	TGTGCCAGCAGCATCACAGATACGCAGTATTTT
TRBJ2-7	TRBV19	TRBD1	-	CASTGGGYEQYF	TGTGCCAGTACAGGGGGTGGATACGAGCAGTACTTC
TRBJ2-2	TRBV5-6	TRBD1	-	CASSGQGYTGELFF	TGTGCCAGCAGCGGACAGGGGTACACCGGGGAGCTGTTTTTT
TRBJ1-5	TRBV4-3	-	-	CASSQDLLPNQPQHF	TGCGCCAGCAGCCAAGATCTACTGCCCAATCAGCCCCAGCATTTT
TRBJ2-7	TRBV5-1	TRBD1	-	CASRTGSTGEQYF	TGCGCCAGCAGGACAGGGTCCACGGGGGAGCAGTACTTC
TRBJ2-1	TRBV27	-	-	CASSLLGEGSNEQFF	TGTGCCAGCAGTTTATTAGGGGAAGGGAGCAATGAGCAGTTCTTC
TRBJ2-3	TRBV4-2	TRBD2	-	CASSQDTAGAKDTQYF	TGTGCCAGCAGCCAAGATACAGCGGGGGCAAAGGATACGCAGTATTTT
TRBJ1-5	TRBV28	-	-	CASSLAGSGQPQHF	TGTGCCAGCAGTTTAGCAGGGAGTGGCCAGCCCCAGCATTTT
TRBJ1-5	TRBV10-3	-	once	CAISLQADQPQHF	TGTGCCATCAGTCTCCAAGCGGATCAGCCCCAGCATTTT
TRBJ2-3	TRBV2	TRBD2	-	CASSPEILAGVDTQYF	TGTGCCAGCAGTCCCGAGATCCTAGCGGGAGTAGATACGCAGTATTTT
TRBJ2-3	TRBV7-8	-	-	CASSLYGQGQDTQYF	TGTGCCAGCAGCTTATACGGCCAGGGACAAGATACGCAGTATTTT
TRBJ1-1	TRBV6-5	-	once	CASSYHKNTEAFF	TGTGCCAGCAGTTACCATAAAAACACTGAAGCTTTCTTT
TRBJ2-1	TRBV7-2	TRBD2	-	CASSLIASGGINEQFF	TGTGCCAGCAGCTTAATCGCTAGCGGGGGAATTAATGAGCAGTTCTTC
TRBJ2-1	TRBV4-1	TRBD2	-	CASSLRLAGAYNEQFF	TGCGCCAGCAGCCTGAGACTAGCGGGGGCCTACAATGAGCAGTTCTTC
TRBJ2-1	TRBV6-1	TRBD2	-	CASNSRGGQNEQFF	TGTGCCAGCAATTCGCGGGGGGGCCAGAATGAGCAGTTCTTC
TRBJ2-2	TRBV7-9	-	-	CASSSTITGELFF	TGTGCCAGCAGCTCGACCATCACCGGGGAGCTGTTTTTT
TRBJ1-1	TRBV27	-	-	CASSLQGPPEAFF	TGTGCCAGCAGTTTACAGGGGCCCCCCGAAGCTTTCTTT
TRBJ2-3	TRBV6-1	TRBD2	few	CASSLFAGGTDTQYF	TGTGCCAGCAGCCTCTTTGCGGGGGGCACAGATACGCAGTATTTT
TRBJ1-2	TRBV6-5	-	once	CASSYQGTLHGYTF	TGTGCCAGCAGTTATCAGGGGACATTGCACGGCTACACCTTC
TRBJ1-6	TRBV6-1	TRBD1	-	CASSERGLYNSPLHF	TGTGCCAGCAGTGAAAGGGGGCTCTATAATTCACCCCTCCACTTT
TRBJ1-1	TRBV10-3	-	-	CAISVSPAGTKNTEAFF	TGTGCCATCAGTGTATCCCCGGCCGGGACCAAGAACACTGAAGCTTTCTTT
TRBJ1-2	TRBV28	TRBD1	-	CASSWTGVYYGYTF	TGTGCCAGCAGTTGGACAGGGGTTTACTATGGCTACACCTTC
TRBJ1-1	TRBV7-9	-	-	CASSLERDGGTEAFF	TGTGCCAGCAGCTTAGAAAGGGACGGGGGCACTGAAGCTTTCTTT
TRBJ1-2	TRBV7-9	-	-	CASSSSRPEYNHGYTF	TGTGCCAGCAGCTCATCCCGACCGGAATACAACCATGGCTACACCTTC
TRBJ2-7	TRBV20-1	TRBD1	-	CSAQTGGAQYF	TGCAGTGCCCAGACAGGGGGGGCGCAGTACTTC
TRBJ2-1	TRBV28	-	-	CASSYDLSSYNEQFF	TGTGCCAGCAGTTATGACCTGAGCTCCTACAATGAGCAGTTCTTC
TRBJ2-7	TRBV10-3	-	-	CAIGPPSSYEQYF	TGTGCCATCGGGCCACCGAGCTCCTACGAGCAGTACTTC
TRBJ2-1	TRBV6-5	-	-	CASSYSQVAHSEFF	TGTGCCAGCAGTTACTCACAGGTAGCCCACTCCGAGTTCTTC
TRBJ2-4	TRBV7-9	-	-	CASSLAMGEEENIQYF	TGTGCCAGCAGCTTAGCGATGGGAGAAGAGGAAAACATTCAGTACTTC
TRBJ2-1	TRBV6-6	TRBD2	-	CASSQLAGGGNEQFF	TGTGCCAGCAGCCAACTAGCGGGAGGAGGCAATGAGCAGTTCTTC
TRBJ2-3	TRBV27	-	-	CASSLWSGGTDTQYF	TGTGCCAGCAGTTTATGGTCAGGGGGGACAGATACGCAGTATTTT
TRBJ2-5	TRBV6-5	-	-	CASRWAETQYF	TGTGCCAGCAGGTGGGCAGAGACCCAGTACTTC
TRBJ2-7	TRBV18	TRBD1	-	CASSPPRGQETYEQYF	TGTGCCAGCTCACCACCTAGGGGACAGGAAACCTACGAGCAGTACTTC
TRBJ2-1	TRBV7-9	TRBD2	-	CAGSRVLAGADEQFF	TGTGCCGGCAGCAGGGTCCTAGCGGGAGCAGACGAGCAGTTCTTC
TRBJ2-1	TRBV28	TRBD2	-	CAMQAGGGSYNEQFF	TGTGCCATGCAAGCGGGAGGGGGCTCCTACAATGAGCAGTTCTTC
TRBJ1-6	TRBV14	-	-	CASSQDSLTGPGYNSPLHF	TGTGCCAGCAGCCAAGATTCGCTAACAGGTCCCGGCTATAATTCACCCCTCCACTTT
TRBJ2-5	TRBV7-6	-	-	CASSLSSYQETQYF	TGTGCCAGCAGCTTGTCGAGTTACCAAGAGACCCAGTACTTC
TRBJ2-6	TRBV23-1	TRBD1	-	CASSPGTGYHSGANVLTF	TGCGCCAGCAGTCCCGGGACAGGGTACCATTCTGGGGCCAACGTCCTGACTTTC
TRBJ2-7	TRBV9	TRBD2	-	CASSLNRLAGAYEQYF	TGTGCCAGCAGCTTAAACCGACTAGCGGGGGCCTACGAGCAGTACTTC
TRBJ1-2	TRBV27	TRBD1	few	CASRTGFGYTF	TGTGCCAGCAGGACAGGGTTTGGCTACACCTTC
TRBJ2-3	TRBV9	-	-	CASSEGLFGTDTQYF	TGTGCCAGCAGCGAGGGACTTTTTGGCACAGATACGCAGTATTTT
TRBJ2-5	TRBV6-5	TRBD2	-	CASRPGLAGRETQYF	TGTGCCAGCAGGCCGGGACTAGCGGGGAGAGAGACCCAGTACTTC
TRBJ2-1	TRBV5-1	TRBD2	-	CASSRYGLAVRDEQFF	TGCGCCAGCAGCCGGTACGGACTAGCGGTAAGAGATGAGCAGTTCTTC
TRBJ1-1	TRBV28	-	once	CASQRGRGHTEAFF	TGTGCCAGTCAAAGAGGGAGAGGACACACTGAAGCTTTCTTT
TRBJ1-2	TRBV28	TRBD1	-	CASSLPRLGQGIGYGYTF	TGTGCCAGCAGTTTACCCCGCTTGGGACAGGGGATCGGCTATGGCTACACCTTC
TRBJ1-5	TRBV15	-	-	CATSRSGRSNQPQHF	TGTGCCACCAGCAGGTCAGGAAGGAGCAATCAGCCCCAGCATTTT